Following are 20 T cell receptor beta chains from one sample sequenced in a study of cytomegalovirus exposure and HLA in healthy donors. Here immunoSEQ multiplex PCR was the method, and the copy in TCRdb shows in-frame clones only, minus some. There are about 95,000 clones in the sample; 75% to 90% occur only once, and approximately 22% lies in the top ten. Specimen: PBMCs. Receptors originate from a young man in good health and CMV-seropositive.

The chain carries TRBV2 and TRBJ2-1, with TRBD2 identical over 16 bases. With V trimmed by 6 bases and J by 7 bases, 12 bases remained unmatched. This CDR3 has 18 amino acids. The germline V gene has CDR1 SNHLY and CDR2 FYNNEI. The CDR3 DNA follows: TGTGCCAGCAGGTCCGGGACTAGCGGGAGGGCCCTTGTAAATGAGCAGTTCTTC. The encoded protein is CASRSGTSGRALVNEQFF.

This clone showed up just a few times. This sequence joins TRBV7-2 and TRBJ2-7; 7 bases agree with TRBD1. With V trimmed by 3 bases and J by 7 bases, 9 bases remained unmatched. CDR3 length: 14 amino acids. CDR1 SGHTA and CDR2 FQGNSA come from the germline V gene. CDR3 loop: CASSFWTGEQEQYF. As DNA, the CDR3 is TGTGCCAGCAGCTTCTGGACAGGTGAACAAGAGCAGTACTTC.

The chain has TRBV4-1 and TRBJ1-2, with D unclear. The ends were cut back, 0 bases at V and 1 base at J, with 9 bases in the middle. CDR3 length equals 15 residues. Germline V gives CDR1 MGHRA, CDR2 YSYEKL. DNA for the CDR3: TGCGCCAGCAGCCAAGATTCTGCGTTTAACTATGGCTACACCTTC. Its translation is CASSQDSAFNYGYTF.

This sequence joins TRBV19 and TRBJ2-2; D might be TRBD1 (6 bases). The CDR3 totals 15 residues. Trimming stripped 6 bases from V and 1 base from J, with 12 bases between. Germline CDR1 reads LNHDA; CDR2 reads SQIVND (reference sequence). CDR3 bases: TGTGCCAGTAGAGCCGGGACATGGAACACCGGGGAGCTGTTTTTT. It is translated as CASRAGTWNTGELFF.

The rearrangement links TRBV11-2 to TRBJ1-1, with D perhaps TRBD1 (6 bases). The CDR3 has 14 amino acids. The ends were cut back, 5 bases at V and 1 base at J, with 11 bases in the middle. Germline V gives CDR1 SGHAT, CDR2 FQNNGV. The DNA of the CDR3 is TGTGCCAGCAGCATCCGGGGACAGAACACTGAAGCTTTCTTT. Protein product: CASSIRGQNTEAFF.

This rearrangement joins TRBV7-9 to TRBJ2-1, with 11 bases lining up with TRBD1. Trimming took 1 base from V and 0 from J; bases not matched to a gene: 8. Germline V gives CDR1 SEHNR, CDR2 FQNEAQ (reference sequence). This CDR3 is built from 19 residues. CDR3 sequence: CASSLGTGGAGVSYNEQFF. In nucleotides, the CDR3 is TGTGCCAGCAGCTTAGGGACAGGGGGCGCGGGAGTCTCCTACAATGAGCAGTTCTTC.

This chain uses TRBV7-3 with TRBJ2-7; 7 positions match TRBD2. From germline, CDR1 is SGHTA and CDR2 FQGTGA. Trimming cost V 1 base and J 5 bases; bases outside gene matches: 14. The CDR3 loop spans 17 amino acids. CDR3 loop: CASSLNSPAGPLHEQYF. In DNA, the CDR3 is TGTGCCAGCAGCTTAAACTCCCCAGCGGGACCCCTACACGAGCAGTACTTC.

This chain connects TRBV9 to TRBJ2-3; TRBD2 might be the D (7 bases). The CDR3 is 14 amino acids. Germline CDR1 and CDR2: SGDLS and YYNGEE. V was clipped by 3 bases and J by 3 bases, with 11 bases between them. CDR3: CASSEQGGTDTQYF. The CDR3 coding sequence is TGTGCCAGCAGCGAACAGGGAGGGACAGATACGCAGTATTTT.

This clone was recorded a few times. This chain joins TRBV6-5 and TRBJ2-2; 7 nucleotides align to TRBD1. The CDR3 runs to 15 residues. The junction had 7 bases not matched to a gene; V was cut back by 2 bases and J by 7 bases. From germline, CDR1 is MNHEY and CDR2 SVGAGI. In nucleotides, the CDR3 is TGTGCCAGCAGTTACATCACAGGGGTCGGCGGGGAGCTGTTTTTT. Protein: CASSYITGVGGELFF.

The genes are TRBV29-1 and TRBJ2-7; D gene uncertain. The germline V gene encodes CDR1 SQVTM and CDR2 ANQGSEA. CDR3 size: 14 residues. V was pared by 4 bases and J by 2 bases, with 15 bases between. CDR3 DNA: TGCAGCGTTGTGGTTCCTCTAACTACCTACGAGCAGTACTTC. This sequence encodes CSVVVPLTTYEQYF.

The rearrangement joins TRBV12-5 to TRBJ2-1; possibly TRBD1 for D (6 bases). Germline V lookup: CDR1 LGHNT, CDR2 FRNRAP. Trimming cost V 7 bases and J 5 bases, with 12 bases left between them. The CDR3 sequence is 13 residues long. CDR3 in amino acids: CASVGDTNNEQFF. In DNA form, the CDR3 reads TGTGCTAGTGTCGGGGACACGAACAATGAGCAGTTCTTC. Full variable domain (outside the CDR3, taken from reference TRBV12-5 and TRBJ2-1): DARVTQTPRHKVTEMGQEVTMRCQPILGHNTVFWYRQTMMQGLELLAYFRNRAPLDDSGMPKDRFSAEMPDATLATLKIQPSEPRDSAVYFCASVGDTNNEQFFGPGTRLTVL.

The chain employs TRBV27 and TRBJ2-5, with D possibly being TRBD1 (6 bases). Trimming stripped 2 bases from V and 3 bases from J, with 10 bases between. Germline lookup yields CDR1 MNHEY and CDR2 SMNVEV (reference sequence). The CDR3 runs 14 residues. CDR3 bases: TGTGCCAGCAGTTTAGGGGCAGGGGAAGAGACCCAGTACTTC. It encodes CASSLGAGEETQYF.

V gene TRBV7-3 combines with J gene TRBJ2-2; perhaps TRBD1 as D (5 bases). The CDR3 has 16 residues. The V gene lost 3 bases and the J gene lost 2 bases, with 13 bases spanning the gap. The germline V gene encodes CDR1 SGHTA and CDR2 FQGTGA. CDR3 loop: CASSLAQGTNTGELFF. CDR3 DNA sequence: TGTGCCAGCAGCTTGGCCCAGGGTACTAACACCGGGGAGCTGTTTTTT.

This sequence joins TRBV2 and TRBJ2-5, with a weak D call TRBD1 (5 bases). The CDR3 length is 13 residues. The V gene's germline CDR1 is SNHLY and CDR2 FYNNEI. Trimming left V 4 bases short and J 5 bases short, with 11 bases between. DNA for the CDR3: TGTGCCAGCAGTGGGGGCAGGGCGGAGACCCAGTACTTC. This sequence encodes CASSGGRAETQYF.

This chain links TRBV10-3 with TRBJ2-1, with D perhaps TRBD2 (5 bases). Germline V CDR1 and CDR2: ENHRY, SYGVKD. The CDR3 consists of 12 residues. V lost 2 bases and J lost 9, with 8 bases in between. The CDR3 sequence: CAISEEGSEQFF. CDR3 bases: TGTGCCATCAGTGAGGAGGGCAGTGAGCAGTTCTTC.

This chain joins TRBV19 and TRBJ1-3; TRBD1 might be the D (6 bases). Germline loops: CDR1 LNHDA, CDR2 SQIVND (reference sequence). V lost 7 bases, J lost 0 bases, and 10 bases lay in between. CDR3 length equals 14 residues. CDR3 amino acids: CASKGQSSGNTIYF. CDR3 DNA sequence: TGTGCCAGTAAAGGACAGTCCTCTGGAAACACCATATATTTT.

This chain uses TRBV27 with TRBJ2-3, with D hard to call. The germline V gene has CDR1 MNHEY and CDR2 SMNVEV (reference sequence). The CDR3 has 13 amino acids. Trimming took 0 bases from V and 8 from J, leaving 9 bases between them. This chain's CDR3 is CASSLSRGGTQYF. CDR3 nucleotides: TGTGCCAGCAGTTTATCTCGCGGTGGTACGCAGTATTTT.

The rearrangement joins TRBV7-3 to TRBJ2-3, with TRBD2 matching over 10 bases. V lost 0 bases and J lost 4; bases outside the gene matches: 1. This CDR3 is built from 15 residues. Germline V CDR1 and CDR2: SGHTA, FQGTGA. As DNA, the CDR3 is TGTGCCAGCAGCTTAACGCTAGCGGGAGCAGATACGCAGTATTTT. Translation: CASSLTLAGADTQYF.

This clone was seen only once. J is TRBJ2-3 and V is TRBV6-1, with unresolved D. Germline CDR1 is MNHNS and CDR2 is SASEGT. Trimming stripped 5 bases from V and 2 bases from J, with 5 bases between. The CDR3 is 12 amino acids. CDR3 nucleotides: TGTGCCAGCAGTTCCTTCACAGATACGCAGTATTTT. It translates to CASSSFTDTQYF.

The J gene is TRBJ1-4, the V gene TRBV5-1; D is possibly TRBD1 (5 bases). Trimming pared 7 bases from V and 3 bases from J, leaving 13 bases between. Germline values: CDR1 SGHRS, CDR2 YFSETQ. This CDR3 has 14 amino acids. The CDR3 DNA follows: TGCGCCAGCCGAGACGGGGGATCTAATGAAAAACTGTTTTTT. Translation gives CASRDGGSNEKLFF.